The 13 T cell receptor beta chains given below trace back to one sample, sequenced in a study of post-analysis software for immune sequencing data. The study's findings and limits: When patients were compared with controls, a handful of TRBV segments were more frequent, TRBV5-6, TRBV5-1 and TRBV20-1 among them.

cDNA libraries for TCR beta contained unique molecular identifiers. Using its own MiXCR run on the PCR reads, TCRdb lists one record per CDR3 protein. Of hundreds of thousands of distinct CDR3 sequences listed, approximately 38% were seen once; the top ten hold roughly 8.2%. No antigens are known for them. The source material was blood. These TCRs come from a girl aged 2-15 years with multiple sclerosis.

The CDR3 DNA follows: TGTGCCAGCAGTATTGGTCTGATCAATCAGCCCCAGCATTTT. Translation gives CASSIGLINQPQHF. This chain connects TRBV28 to TRBJ1-5; unclear D gene. The CDR3 runs to 14 residues. Germline-derived CDR1 and CDR2 are MDHEN and SYDVKM. Trimming took 5 bases from V and 3 from J, leaving 11 bases between them.

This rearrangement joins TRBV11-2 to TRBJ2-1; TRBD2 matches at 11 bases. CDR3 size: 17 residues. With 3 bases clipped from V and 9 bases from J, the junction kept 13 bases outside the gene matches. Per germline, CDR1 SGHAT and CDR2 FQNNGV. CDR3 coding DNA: TGTGCCAGCAGCTTTGGACGTAGCGGGAGGGCCCGTACTGAGCAGTTCTTC. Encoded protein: CASSFGRSGRARTEQFF.

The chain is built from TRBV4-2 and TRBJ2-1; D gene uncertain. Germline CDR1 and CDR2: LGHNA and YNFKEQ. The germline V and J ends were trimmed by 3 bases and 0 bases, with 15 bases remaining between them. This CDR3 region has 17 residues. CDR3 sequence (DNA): TGTGCCAGCAGCCAGGTACCAACAGTTAGCTCCTACAATGAGCAGTTCTTC. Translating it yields CASSQVPTVSSYNEQFF.

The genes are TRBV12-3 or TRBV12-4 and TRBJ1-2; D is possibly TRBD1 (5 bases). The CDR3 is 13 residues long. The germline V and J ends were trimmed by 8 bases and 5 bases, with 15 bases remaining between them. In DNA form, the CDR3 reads TGTGCCAGCGGGGAAGGGGTCTTATATGGCTACACCTTC. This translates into CASGEGVLYGYTF.

The CDR3 DNA follows: TGTGCCATCAGTCAACGGACTACCGCTTACAATGAGCAGTTCTTC. Protein: CAISQRTTAYNEQFF. The V gene is TRBV10-3, the J gene TRBJ2-1, with a possible D match to TRBD2 (6 bases). CDR3 length equals 15 residues. The V end was cut by 5 bases, the J end by 4 bases, with 15 bases between. Germline V gives CDR1 ENHRY, CDR2 SYGVKD.

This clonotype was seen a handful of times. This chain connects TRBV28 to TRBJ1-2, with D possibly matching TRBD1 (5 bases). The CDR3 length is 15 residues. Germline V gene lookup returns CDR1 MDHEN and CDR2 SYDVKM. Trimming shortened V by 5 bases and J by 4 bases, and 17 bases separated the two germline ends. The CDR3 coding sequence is TGTGCCAGCAGTATCCCACTCCGGGACCTCTATGGCTACACCTTC. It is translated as CASSIPLRDLYGYTF.

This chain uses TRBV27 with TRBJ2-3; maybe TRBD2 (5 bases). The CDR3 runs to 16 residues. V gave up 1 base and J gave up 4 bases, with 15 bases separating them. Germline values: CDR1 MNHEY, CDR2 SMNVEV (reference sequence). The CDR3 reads CASSLLGLAAPDTQYF. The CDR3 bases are TGTGCCAGCAGTTTATTGGGTCTAGCTGCCCCAGATACGCAGTATTTT.

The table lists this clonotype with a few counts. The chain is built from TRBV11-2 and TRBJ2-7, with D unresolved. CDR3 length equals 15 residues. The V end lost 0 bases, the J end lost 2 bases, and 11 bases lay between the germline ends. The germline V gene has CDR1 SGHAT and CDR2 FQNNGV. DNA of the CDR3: TGTGCCAGCAGCTTAGAAAATATGTTCCCCTACGAGCAGTACTTC. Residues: CASSLENMFPYEQYF.

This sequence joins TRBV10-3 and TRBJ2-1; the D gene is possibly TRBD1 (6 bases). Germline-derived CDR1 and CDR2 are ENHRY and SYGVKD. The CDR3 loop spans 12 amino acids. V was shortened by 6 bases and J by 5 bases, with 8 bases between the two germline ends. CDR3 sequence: CAIRTGNNEQFF. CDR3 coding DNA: TGTGCCATCAGAACAGGGAACAATGAGCAGTTCTTC.

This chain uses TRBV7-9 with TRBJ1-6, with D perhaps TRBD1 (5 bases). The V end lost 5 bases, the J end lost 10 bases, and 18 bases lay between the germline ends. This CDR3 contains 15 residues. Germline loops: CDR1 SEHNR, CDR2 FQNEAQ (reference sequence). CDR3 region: CASSLGGGEGSPLHF. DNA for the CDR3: TGTGCCAGCAGCCTCGGAGGAGGGGAGGGATCACCCCTCCACTTT. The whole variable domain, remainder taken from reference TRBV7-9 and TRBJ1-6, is DTGVSQNPRHKITKRGQNVTFRCDPISEHNRLYWYRQTLGQGPEFLTYFQNEAQLEKSRLLSDRFSAERPKGSFSTLEIQRTEQGDSAMYLCASSLGGGEGSPLHFGNGTRLTVT.

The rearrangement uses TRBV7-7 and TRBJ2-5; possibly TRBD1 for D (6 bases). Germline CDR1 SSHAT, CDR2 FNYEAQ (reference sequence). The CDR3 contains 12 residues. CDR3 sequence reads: CASQGSQETQYF. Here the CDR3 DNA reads TGTGCTAGCCAGGGGTCCCAAGAGACCCAGTACTTC.

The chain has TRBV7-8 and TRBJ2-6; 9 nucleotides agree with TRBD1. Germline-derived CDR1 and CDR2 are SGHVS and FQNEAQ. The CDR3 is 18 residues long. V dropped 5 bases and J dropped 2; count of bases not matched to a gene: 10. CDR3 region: CASSLHRGQFAGANVLTF. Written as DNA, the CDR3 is TGTGCCAGCAGCCTTCACAGGGGGCAGTTCGCTGGGGCCAACGTCCTGACTTTC.

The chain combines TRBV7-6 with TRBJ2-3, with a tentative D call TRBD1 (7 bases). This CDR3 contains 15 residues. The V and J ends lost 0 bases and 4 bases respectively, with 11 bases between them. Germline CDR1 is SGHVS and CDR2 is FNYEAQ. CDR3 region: CASSLALRGADTQYF. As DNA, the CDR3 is TGTGCCAGCAGCTTAGCCCTCAGGGGGGCAGATACGCAGTATTTT.